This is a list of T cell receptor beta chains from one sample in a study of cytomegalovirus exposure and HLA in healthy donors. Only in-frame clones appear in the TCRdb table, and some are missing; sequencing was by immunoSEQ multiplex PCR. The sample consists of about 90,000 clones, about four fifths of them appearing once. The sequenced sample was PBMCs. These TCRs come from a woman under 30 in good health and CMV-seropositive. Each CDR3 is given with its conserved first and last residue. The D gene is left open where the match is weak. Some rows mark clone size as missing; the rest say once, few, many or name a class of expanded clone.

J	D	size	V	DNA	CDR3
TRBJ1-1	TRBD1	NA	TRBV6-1	TGTGCCACCCTATATTGGACAGGTTCCACTGAAGCTTTCTTT	CATLYWTGSTEAFF
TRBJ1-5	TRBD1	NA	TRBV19	TGTGCCAGTAGTACCGCTAGGGACAGGAATCAGCCCCAGCATTTT	CASSTARDRNQPQHF
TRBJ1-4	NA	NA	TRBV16	TGTGCCAGCAGCCGATCGGGGCAAACTAATGAAAAACTGTTTTTT	CASSRSGQTNEKLFF
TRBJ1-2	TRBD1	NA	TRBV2	TGTGCCAGCAGTGATGAGACAGGGGTTGGCTACACCTTC	CASSDETGVGYTF
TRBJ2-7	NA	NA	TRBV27	TGTGCCAGCAGTTTGAGGCTAGCGCAGGAGCAGTACTTC	CASSLRLAQEQYF
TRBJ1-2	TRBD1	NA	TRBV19	TGTGCCAGTAGTCCCCGGACAGGGTCTGGCTACACCTTC	CASSPRTGSGYTF
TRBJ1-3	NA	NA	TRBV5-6	TGTGCCAGCAGCTTGGCCCAGGTGGGCTCTGGAAACACCATATATTTT	CASSLAQVGSGNTIYF
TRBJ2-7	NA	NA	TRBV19	TGTGCCAGTAGCCCTTCGGGGGACTCCTACGAGCAGTACTTC	CASSPSGDSYEQYF
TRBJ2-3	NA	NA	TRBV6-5	TGTGCCAGCAGAACGACTACCACAGATACGCAGTATTTT	CASRTTTTDTQYF
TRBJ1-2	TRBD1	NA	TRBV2	TGTGCCAGCAGTCTTAGGGGACAGGGAAAGGATGGCTACACCTTC	CASSLRGQGKDGYTF
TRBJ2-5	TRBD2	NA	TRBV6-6	TGTGCCAGCAGTCGGGGGTCTAGCGGGCCCCAAGAGACCCAGTACTTC	CASSRGSSGPQETQYF
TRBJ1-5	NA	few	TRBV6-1	TGTGCCAGCAGTGAAAGAGGATGGAATCAGCCCCAGCATTTT	CASSERGWNQPQHF
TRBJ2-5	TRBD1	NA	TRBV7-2	TGTGCCACCTCCGGACAGGGATTGTACCAAGAGACCCAGTACTTC	CATSGQGLYQETQYF
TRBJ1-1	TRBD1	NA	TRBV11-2	TGTGCCAGCAGCTTAGGACAGGGGCGAGCTTTCTTT	CASSLGQGRAFF
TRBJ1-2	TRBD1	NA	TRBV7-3	TGTGCCAGCAGCTCGTGGGACAGGGTCGGTGGCTACACCTTC	CASSSWDRVGGYTF
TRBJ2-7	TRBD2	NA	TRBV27	TGTGCCAGCAGTTTAGTCGTGGGATTCGCAGGCGGGGGGGCCAACGAGCAGTACTTC	CASSLVVGFAGGGANEQYF
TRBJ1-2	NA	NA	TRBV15	TGTGCCACCAGCAGAGGGAGGCAGGATTGGGGCTACACCTTC	CATSRGRQDWGYTF
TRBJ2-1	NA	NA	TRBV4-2	TGTGCCAGCAGCAACCCCACGGGGGAGACCGACAATGAGCAGTTCTTC	CASSNPTGETDNEQFF
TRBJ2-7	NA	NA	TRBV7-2	TGTGCCAGCAGCCCATTCGACAGACCAGGCCACGAGCAGTACTTC	CASSPFDRPGHEQYF
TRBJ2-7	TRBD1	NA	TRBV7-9	TGTGCCAGCAGCTTATGGGGGGACAGGGCTTACGAGCAGTACTTC	CASSLWGDRAYEQYF
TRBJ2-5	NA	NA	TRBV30	TGTGCCTGCGGTGGACTCCAAGAGACCCAGTACTTC	CACGGLQETQYF
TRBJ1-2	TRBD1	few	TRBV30	TGTGCCTGGAGTGTAGGGGGGGGACAGGGGACATTCGCTTATGGCTACACCTTC	CAWSVGGGQGTFAYGYTF
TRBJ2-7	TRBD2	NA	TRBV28	TGTTCCTCCAGGGCTAGCGGTTACTACGAGCAGTACTTC	CSSRASGYYEQYF
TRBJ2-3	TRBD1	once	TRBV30	TGTGCCTGGAGTCATCCAGGGGGTGTAGATACGCAGTATTTT	CAWSHPGGVDTQYF
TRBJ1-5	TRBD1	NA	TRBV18	TGTGCCAGCTCAGTGGGACAGGGTCACAATCAGCCCCAGCATTTT	CASSVGQGHNQPQHF
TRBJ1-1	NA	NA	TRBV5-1	TGCGCCAGCAGTGAGGGCGCCGGGACTGAAGCTTTCTTT	CASSEGAGTEAFF
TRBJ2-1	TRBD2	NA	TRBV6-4	TGTGCCAGCAGTGAGGCTAGCGGGGTCAATGAGCAGTTCTTC	CASSEASGVNEQFF
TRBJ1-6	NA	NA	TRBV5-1	TGCGCCAGCAGCTTGGCAGGACAGAAGTATTCACCCCTCCACTTT	CASSLAGQKYSPLHF
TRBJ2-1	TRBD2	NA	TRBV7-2	TGTGCCAGCAGCCGAGGGGTAGCGGGGGGGGCCTTTTACAATGAGCAGTTCTTC	CASSRGVAGGAFYNEQFF
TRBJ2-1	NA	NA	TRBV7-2	TGTGCCAGCAGCTTTTACCTTTCGGATGAGCAGTTCTTC	CASSFYLSDEQFF
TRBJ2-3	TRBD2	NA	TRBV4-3	TGCGCCAGCAGCCAACAAGCGGGGGGAGGGACAGATACGCAGTATTTT	CASSQQAGGGTDTQYF
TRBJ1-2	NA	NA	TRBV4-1	TGCGCCAGCAGCCCTCTTACCCAGAATACCTATGGCTACACCTTC	CASSPLTQNTYGYTF
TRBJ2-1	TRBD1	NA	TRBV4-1	TGCGCCAGCAGCCGACCGGGACAGGGTCTAAATGAGCAGTTCTTC	CASSRPGQGLNEQFF
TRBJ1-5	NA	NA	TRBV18	TGTGCCAGCTCACCAGGTTCCGGGTTGAGCAATCAGCCCCAGCATTTT	CASSPGSGLSNQPQHF
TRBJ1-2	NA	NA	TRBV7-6	TGTGCCAGCAGCGCGCGGACAGAGCTCTATGGCTACACCTTC	CASSARTELYGYTF
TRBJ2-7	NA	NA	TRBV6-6	TGTGCCAGCATACAGCAAATAGCGGTGCCCGAGCAGTACTTC	CASIQQIAVPEQYF
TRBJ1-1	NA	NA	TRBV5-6	TGTGCCAGCAGCGTACAGGATGTCACTGAAGCTTTCTTT	CASSVQDVTEAFF
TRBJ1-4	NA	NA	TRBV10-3	TGTGCCATCAGTGAGTCAAAGGGCCAGGGCGAAAAACTGTTTTTT	CAISESKGQGEKLFF
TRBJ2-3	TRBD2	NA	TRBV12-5	TGTGCTAGTGGTCCAGGGACTAGCGGGGAAACGCAGTATTTT	CASGPGTSGETQYF
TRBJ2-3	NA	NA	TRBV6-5	TGTGCCAGCAGGGACTGGAACACAGATACGCAGTATTTT	CASRDWNTDTQYF
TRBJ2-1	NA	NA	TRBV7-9	TGTGCCAGCAGCTTAGTCATTGACAGGCGATACAATGAGCAGTTCTTC	CASSLVIDRRYNEQFF
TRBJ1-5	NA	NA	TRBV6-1	TGTGCCAGCACCTTCGGACTGATTAGCAATCAGCCCCAGCATTTT	CASTFGLISNQPQHF
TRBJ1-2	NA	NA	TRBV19	TGTGCCAGTAGTTTCTCCGTGGGCTACACCTTC	CASSFSVGYTF
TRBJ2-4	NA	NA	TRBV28	TGTGCCAGCAGTTTTTTTGGGTCCAAAGGGGACATTCAGTACTTC	CASSFFGSKGDIQYF
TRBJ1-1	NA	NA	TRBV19	TGTGCCAGTAGTCGGATACGGGACACAATGAACACTGAAGCTTTCTTT	CASSRIRDTMNTEAFF
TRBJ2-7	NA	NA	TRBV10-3	TGTGCCATCAGTGAGTCGTTGACGGGGAGTAGCTCCTACGAGCAGTACTTC	CAISESLTGSSSYEQYF